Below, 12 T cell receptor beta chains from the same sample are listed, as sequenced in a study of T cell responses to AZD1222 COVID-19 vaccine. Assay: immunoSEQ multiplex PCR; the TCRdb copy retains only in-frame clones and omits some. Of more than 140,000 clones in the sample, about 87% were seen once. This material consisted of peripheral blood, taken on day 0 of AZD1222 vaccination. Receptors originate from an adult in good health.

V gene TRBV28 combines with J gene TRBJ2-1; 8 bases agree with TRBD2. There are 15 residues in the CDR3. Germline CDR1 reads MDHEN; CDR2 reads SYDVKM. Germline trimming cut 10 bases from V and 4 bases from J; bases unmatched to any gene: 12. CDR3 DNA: TGTGCCACCTCCCAGGTAGCGGGACTATACAATGAGCAGTTCTTC. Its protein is CATSQVAGLYNEQFF.

CDR3: CASSDLRQNTEAFF. The CDR3 DNA reads as TGTGCCAGCAGTGATCTTAGACAAAACACTGAAGCTTTCTTT. V gene TRBV6-2 or TRBV6-3 combines with J gene TRBJ1-1, with D hard to call. The CDR3 loop spans 14 amino acids. Trimming took 5 bases from V and 2 from J, leaving 12 bases between them. Germline V gene data show CDR1 as MNHEY and CDR2 as SVGEGT.

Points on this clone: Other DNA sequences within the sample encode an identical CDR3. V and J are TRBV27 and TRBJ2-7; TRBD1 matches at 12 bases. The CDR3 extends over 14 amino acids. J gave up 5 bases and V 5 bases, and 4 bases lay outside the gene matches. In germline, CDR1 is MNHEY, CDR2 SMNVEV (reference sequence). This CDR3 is CASSPGTGGDEQYF. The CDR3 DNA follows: TGTGCCAGCAGTCCCGGGACAGGGGGCGACGAGCAGTACTTC.

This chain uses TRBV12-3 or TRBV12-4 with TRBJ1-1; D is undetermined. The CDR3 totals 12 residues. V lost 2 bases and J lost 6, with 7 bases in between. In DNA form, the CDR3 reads TGTGCCAGCAGTTTATCGTCCGCTGAAGCTTTCTTT. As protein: CASSLSSAEAFF.

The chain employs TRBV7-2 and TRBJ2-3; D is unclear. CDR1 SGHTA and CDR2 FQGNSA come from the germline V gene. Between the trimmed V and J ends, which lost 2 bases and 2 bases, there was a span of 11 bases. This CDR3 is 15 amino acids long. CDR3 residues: CASSLMRLHTDTQYF. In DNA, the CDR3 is TGTGCCAGCAGCTTAATGAGACTCCACACAGATACGCAGTATTTT.

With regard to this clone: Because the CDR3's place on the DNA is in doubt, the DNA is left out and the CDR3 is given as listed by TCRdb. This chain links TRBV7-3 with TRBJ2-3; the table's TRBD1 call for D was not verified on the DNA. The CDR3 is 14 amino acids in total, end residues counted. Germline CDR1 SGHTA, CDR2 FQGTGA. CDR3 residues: CASSFGPGKDTQYF.

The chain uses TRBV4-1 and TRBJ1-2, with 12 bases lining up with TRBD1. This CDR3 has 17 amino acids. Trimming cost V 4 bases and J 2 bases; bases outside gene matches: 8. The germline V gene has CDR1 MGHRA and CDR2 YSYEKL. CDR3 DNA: TGCGCCAGCAGCCCCACCGGGACAGGGGGCTTCAACTATGGCTACACCTTC. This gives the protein CASSPTGTGGFNYGYTF.

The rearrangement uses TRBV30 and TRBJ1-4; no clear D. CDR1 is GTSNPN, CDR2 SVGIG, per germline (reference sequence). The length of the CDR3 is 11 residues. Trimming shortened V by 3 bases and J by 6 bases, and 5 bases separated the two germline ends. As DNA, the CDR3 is TGTGCCTGGAGCGTCTATGAAAAACTGTTTTTT. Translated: CAWSVYEKLFF.

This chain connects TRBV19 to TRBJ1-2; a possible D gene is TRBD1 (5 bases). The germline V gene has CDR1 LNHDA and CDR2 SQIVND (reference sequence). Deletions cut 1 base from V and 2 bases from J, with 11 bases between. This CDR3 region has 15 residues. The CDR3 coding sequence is TGTGCCAGTAGTATAGGCCAGGGTGTGAACTATGGCTACACCTTC. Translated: CASSIGQGVNYGYTF.

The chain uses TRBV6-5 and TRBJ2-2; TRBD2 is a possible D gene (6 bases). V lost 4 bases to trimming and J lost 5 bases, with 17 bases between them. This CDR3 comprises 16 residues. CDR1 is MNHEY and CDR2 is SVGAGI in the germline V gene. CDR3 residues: CASSLALGRRTGELFF. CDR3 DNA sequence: TGTGCCAGCAGTTTGGCATTGGGGAGGAGGACCGGGGAGCTGTTTTTT.

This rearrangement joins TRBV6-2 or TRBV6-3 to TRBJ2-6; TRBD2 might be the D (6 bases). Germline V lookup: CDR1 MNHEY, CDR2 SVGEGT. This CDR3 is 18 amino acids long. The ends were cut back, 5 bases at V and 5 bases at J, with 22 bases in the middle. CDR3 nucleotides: TGTGCCAGCAGTCCCCTGACGGGACTCTCTGGTTGGGCCAACGTCCTGACTTTC. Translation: CASSPLTGLSGWANVLTF.

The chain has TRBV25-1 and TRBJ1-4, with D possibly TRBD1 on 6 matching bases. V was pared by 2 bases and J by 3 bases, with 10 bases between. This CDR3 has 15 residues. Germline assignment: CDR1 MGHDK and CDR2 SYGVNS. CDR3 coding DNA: TGTGCCAGCAGTGAAGGGGGCAGGGCTAATGAAAAACTGTTTTTT. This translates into CASSEGGRANEKLFF.